This T cell receptor beta chain was identified in a study of blood T cell repertoires in COVID-19. Study at large: Spain, Italy and the United States supplied samples that represented acute and convalescent COVID-19. PBMCs, B-cell-depleted T cells, or T cells were the source of the cDNA or gDNA that made up the material.

The CDR3 runs to 12 residues. Per the germline V gene, CDR1 is MNHEY and CDR2 is SVGEGT. The germline V and J ends were trimmed by 4 bases and 9 bases, with 10 bases remaining between them. In this sample, this clone turned up once. Per the study methods: Reference gene primers were amplified, and this amplification served to estimate nucleated cell counts. Sequencing used immunoSEQ multiplex PCR; TCRdb keeps in-frame clones, though not all of them. V and J calls and clone size are copied from that table; D and trimming were computed from the DNA. The table records approximately 220,000 clones, about nine tenths of them present only once.

The sample consisted of peripheral blood. V is TRBV6-2 or TRBV6-3 and J is TRBJ1-5; D call uncertain. The origin of this receptor is a woman aged 45-65 years with acute or convalescent COVID-19. CDR3 DNA: TGTGCCAGCAGTTCTGAGGGTTTGCCCCAGCATTTT. Residues: CASSSEGLPQHF.